This entry lists 18 T cell receptor beta chains sequenced from one sample in a study of blood T cell repertoires in COVID-19. Generated by immunoSEQ multiplex PCR, the TCRdb table keeps only in-frame clones and is missing some. The sample carries 140,000 to 150,000 clones, roughly 90% recorded once. The specimen was peripheral blood. These receptor sequences come from a woman aged 50 to 60 with acute or convalescent COVID-19.

The J gene is TRBJ2-7, the V gene TRBV30, with D possibly being TRBD2 (6 bases). In germline, CDR1 is GTSNPN, CDR2 SVGIG (reference sequence). V shed 2 bases and J shed 6 bases, with 11 bases lying between them. The CDR3 loop spans 12 amino acids. The CDR3 DNA reads as TGTGCCTGGAGTAGGGAGGTCCTCGAGCAGTACTTC. Translating it yields CAWSREVLEQYF.

This clone has a handful of counts. The chain employs TRBV7-9 and TRBJ1-1; no reliable D call. Germline CDR1 is SEHNR and CDR2 is FQNEAQ (reference sequence). V lost 3 bases to trimming and J lost 8 bases, with 19 bases between them. The CDR3 has 15 residues. CDR3 residues: CASSFNSVLGWEAFF. The CDR3 nucleotides are TGTGCCAGCAGCTTTAATTCCGTATTGGGCTGGGAAGCTTTCTTT.

The chain carries TRBV7-2 and TRBJ2-3; 11 bases match TRBD2. CDR3 length equals 16 residues. Trimming removed 1 base from V and 6 bases from J; junction bases left unmatched: 6. Per germline, CDR1 SGHTA and CDR2 FQGNSA. CDR3 sequence: CASSLVVAGGPDTQYF. In DNA form, the CDR3 reads TGTGCCAGCAGCTTAGTCGTAGCGGGAGGGCCCGATACGCAGTATTTT.

The chain couples TRBV10-3 to TRBJ1-1; D unresolved. V dropped 3 bases and J dropped 5 bases, with 10 bases sitting between them. Germline V gene data show CDR1 as ENHRY and CDR2 as SYGVKD. This CDR3 contains 13 residues. CDR3 DNA: TGTGCCATCAGTGAAACGGGTCGGACTGAAGCTTTCTTT. Translated, it gives CAISETGRTEAFF.

This clone appeared a single time. The chain joins TRBV2 to TRBJ1-1, with 9 positions matching TRBD1. V dropped 5 bases and J dropped 2; count of bases not matched to a gene: 6. The CDR3 covers 15 residues. Germline values: CDR1 SNHLY, CDR2 FYNNEI. DNA for the CDR3: TGTGCCAGCAGTCCTAGACAGGGGGGTAACACTGAAGCTTTCTTT. This codes for CASSPRQGGNTEAFF. The full variable domain, with the rest looked up from reference TRBV2 and TRBJ1-1, is EPEVTQTPSHQVTQMGQEVILRCVPISNHLYFYWYRQILGQKVEFLVSFYNNEISEKSEIFDDQFSVERPDGSNFTLKIRSTKLEDSAMYFCASSPRQGGNTEAFFGQGTRLTVV.

This clone was detected a few times. The chain joins TRBV28 to TRBJ1-5; 10 nucleotides align to TRBD1. The CDR3 contains 15 residues. Per germline, CDR1 MDHEN and CDR2 SYDVKM. V shed 6 bases and J 7 bases; nucleotides not matched to a gene: 9. The CDR3 DNA is TGTGCCAGCAGGCGAGACAGGGGGCATTGGCAGCCCCAGCATTTT. It specifies CASRRDRGHWQPQHF. The entire variable domain, with the rest obtained from reference TRBV28 and TRBJ1-5, is as follows: DVKVTQSSRYLVKRTGEKVFLECVQDMDHENMFWYRQDPGLGLRLIYFSYDVKMKEKGDIPEGYSVSREKKERFSLILESASTNQTSMYLCASRRDRGHWQPQHFGDGTRLSIL.

This rearrangement joins TRBV28 to TRBJ1-1; the D is unclear. The CDR3 consists of 15 residues. CDR1 is MDHEN, CDR2 SYDVKM, per germline. Trimming cost V 5 bases and J 3 bases, with 16 bases left between them. This CDR3 is CASSPPLDGDTEAFF. CDR3 sequence (DNA): TGTGCCAGCAGTCCCCCTCTGGACGGGGACACTGAAGCTTTCTTT.

The J gene is TRBJ1-5, the V gene TRBV19; 8 bases agree with TRBD1. The J segment lost 1 base and the V segment lost 1 base, leaving 6 bases of the junction unmatched. CDR1 and CDR2 from the germline V gene are LNHDA and SQIVND (reference sequence). The CDR3 consists of 17 residues. For the CDR3, the DNA is TGTGCCAGTAGTATAGCCAGGGGGCTGACGAGCAATCAGCCCCAGCATTTT. It translates to CASSIARGLTSNQPQHF.

The chain has TRBV7-9 and TRBJ2-4, with D possibly TRBD2 on 6 matching bases. The germline CDR1 and CDR2 sequences are SEHNR and FQNEAQ (reference sequence). The length of the CDR3 is 15 residues. V lost 5 bases to trimming and J lost 8 bases, with 19 bases between them. The CDR3 sequence is CASSPYDGGEYIQYF. The CDR3 DNA reads TGTGCCAGCAGCCCCTACGACGGGGGAGAATACATTCAGTACTTC.

This sequence joins TRBV19 and TRBJ2-1; 7 bases line up with TRBD2. CDR1 and CDR2 (germline): LNHDA, SQIVND (reference sequence). V lost 4 bases to trimming and J lost 6 bases; unmatched junction nucleotides: 15. The CDR3 sequence is 17 residues long. The CDR3 DNA is TGTGCCAGTAGTACCTCCGGACTAGGGCGGGGAATCAATGAGCAGTTCTTC. It encodes CASSTSGLGRGINEQFF.

The rearrangement joins TRBV10-2 to TRBJ2-3; TRBD2 matches at 7 bases. CDR1 and CDR2 (germline): WSHSY, SAAADI. CDR3 size: 15 residues. Trimming cost V 2 bases and J 4 bases; bases outside gene matches: 6. This chain's CDR3 is CASSENLLAADTQYF. The CDR3 DNA sequence: TGCGCCAGCAGTGAGAATCTCCTAGCGGCAGATACGCAGTATTTT.

CDR3 in DNA: TGTGCCTGGCTCGGACAGGACCATACCCCAACTAATGAAAAACTGTTTTTT. Translating gives CAWLGQDHTPTNEKLFF. The chain carries TRBV30 and TRBJ1-4; 7 bases are a match to TRBD1. V lost 5 bases to trimming and J lost 0 bases; unmatched junction nucleotides: 12. The CDR3 spans 17 residues. The germline gives CDR1 GTSNPN, CDR2 SVGIG (reference sequence).

The rearrangement joins TRBV11-3 to TRBJ2-2; TRBD1 aligns across 7 bases. CDR1 SGHNT and CDR2 YENEEA come from the germline V gene. The junction had 7 bases not matched to a gene; V was cut back by 5 bases and J by 4 bases. There are 15 residues in the CDR3. The CDR3 DNA reads as TGTGCCAGCAGCCCAACAGGGGTGAGCACCGGGGAGCTGTTTTTT. Amino acids: CASSPTGVSTGELFF. Using reference TRBV11-3 and TRBJ2-2 for the parts outside the CDR3, the full variable domain is EAGVVQSPRYKIIEKKQPVAFWCNPISGHNTLYWYLQNLGQGPELLIRYENEEAVDDSQLPKDRFSAERLKGVDSTLKIQPAELGDSAVYLCASSPTGVSTGELFFGEGSRLTVL.

The chain has TRBV6-5 and TRBJ2-5; TRBD2 might be the D (5 bases). The CDR3 consists of 12 residues. V was trimmed by 7 bases and J by 0 bases, leaving 6 bases between them. Germline loops: CDR1 MNHEY, CDR2 SVGAGI. CDR3 nucleotide sequence: TGTGCCAGCAACGGGAACCAAGAGACCCAGTACTTC. Translating gives CASNGNQETQYF.

This sequence joins TRBV3-1 (or the pseudogene TRBV3-2) and TRBJ2-7, with a possible D match to TRBD2 (6 bases). The V end was cut by 4 bases, the J end by 3 bases, with 16 bases between. CDR1 is LGHDT, CDR2 YNNKEL, per germline (reference sequence). The CDR3 length is 15 residues. The CDR3 sequence is CASSPRSEGGYEQYF. The CDR3 region has the DNA TGTGCCAGCAGCCCTCGTAGCGAGGGAGGCTACGAGCAGTACTTC.

The chain uses TRBV6-5 and TRBJ2-7, with a weak D call TRBD1 (7 bases). Trimming took 4 bases from V and 0 from J, leaving 13 bases between them. CDR1 and CDR2 from the germline V gene are MNHEY and SVGAGI. The CDR3 is 15 amino acids. DNA of the CDR3: TGTGCCAGCAGTTTTAAGGAGGGGGCCTCCTACGAGCAGTACTTC. Translating it yields CASSFKEGASYEQYF.

The chain couples TRBV27 to TRBJ2-1, with 9 bases identical to TRBD2. Unmatched junction bases numbered 4, after V lost 0 bases and J lost 7 bases. This CDR3 contains 15 residues. Germline CDR1 and CDR2: MNHEY and SMNVEV (reference sequence). CDR3 nucleotides: TGTGCCAGCAGTTTATCGCCTAGCGGGAAGAATGAGCAGTTCTTC. Protein sequence: CASSLSPSGKNEQFF.

This clone was seen a few times. The chain links TRBV18 to TRBJ1-2, with D tentatively TRBD1 (5 bases). Germline V CDR1 and CDR2: KGHSH, LQKENI. Between the trimmed V and J ends, which lost 2 bases and 5 bases, there was a span of 9 bases. This CDR3 comprises 13 residues. The CDR3 coding sequence is TGTGCCAGCTCACCAGGAGGGGTGTATGGCTACACCTTC. Its translation: CASSPGGVYGYTF.